These 15 T cell receptor beta chains came from one sample sequenced in a study of vaccination and CD4 T cells after COVID-19. TCRdb used MiXCR to reprocess the PCR reads, holding one entry per CDR3 protein. The sample lists roughly 19,000 distinct CDR3 sequences; less than 65% were seen once. Sample: CD4+ T cells from blood, taken after SARS-CoV-2 vaccination. All receptors derive from a human donor who had recovered from COVID-19.

The genes are TRBV3-1 and TRBJ1-3; D gene unclear. V was shortened by 2 bases and J by 8 bases, with 10 bases between the two germline ends. The germline V gene has CDR1 LGHDT and CDR2 YNNKEL (reference sequence). This CDR3 is 13 amino acids long. The CDR3 DNA is TGTGCCAGCAGCCAAAATCTTGGGGACACCATATATTTT. Encoded protein: CASSQNLGDTIYF.

This chain connects TRBV7-9 to TRBJ2-2, with 9 bases aligning to TRBD2. With 3 bases clipped from V and 3 bases from J, the junction kept 8 bases outside the gene matches. This CDR3 comprises 17 residues. Germline V CDR1 and CDR2: SEHNR, FQNEAQ (reference sequence). The CDR3 spells CASSLLDAGGYTGELFF. CDR3 nucleotides: TGTGCCAGCAGCTTGCTAGACGCGGGAGGGTACACCGGGGAGCTGTTTTTT.

This clonotype turned up a few times. The chain recombines TRBV28 with TRBJ1-3; D is uncertain. Germline V gives CDR1 MDHEN, CDR2 SYDVKM. This CDR3 is built from 14 residues. V lost 7 bases to trimming and J lost 0 bases, with 10 bases between them. The chain's CDR3 is CASIRASSGNTIYF. CDR3 coding DNA: TGTGCCAGCATCCGGGCGAGCTCTGGAAACACCATATATTTT.

The chain joins TRBV20-1 to TRBJ2-2; tentative D call: TRBD1 (6 bases). The CDR3 spans 14 residues. Germline-derived CDR1 and CDR2 are DFQATT and SNEGSKA (reference sequence). V was cut by 5 bases and J by 3 bases, with 13 bases left in between. CDR3 amino acids: CSAPRTDHTGELFF. The DNA for the CDR3 is TGCAGTGCTCCACGGACAGATCACACCGGGGAGCTGTTTTTT.

This rearrangement joins TRBV28 to TRBJ2-3; possible D gene TRBD2, 6 bases. The germline V gene encodes CDR1 MDHEN and CDR2 SYDVKM. Trimming cost V 6 bases and J 1 base, with 17 bases left between them. This CDR3 spans 16 amino acids. Written as DNA, the CDR3 is TGTGCCAGCAGCCCCATGACTAGTACGGGCACAGATACGCAGTATTTT. Protein product: CASSPMTSTGTDTQYF. The variable domain in full, with the rest retrieved from reference TRBV28 and TRBJ2-3, is DVKVTQSSRYLVKRTGEKVFLECVQDMDHENMFWYRQDPGLGLRLIYFSYDVKMKEKGDIPEGYSVSREKKERFSLILESASTNQTSMYLCASSPMTSTGTDTQYFGPGTRLTVL.

The rearrangement joins TRBV2 to TRBJ2-5, with D possibly TRBD1 on 5 matching bases. Trimming removed 8 bases at V and 5 bases at J, with 21 bases between. The CDR3 loop spans 15 amino acids. Per germline, CDR1 SNHLY and CDR2 FYNNEI. The CDR3 DNA reads TGTGCCAGCTCCGATGGAAATCAGGGTTTCGAGACCCAGTACTTC. Amino acid sequence: CASSDGNQGFETQYF.

This clonotype was observed a few times. The V call is TRBV20-1, the J call TRBJ2-3, with 9 bases fitting TRBD2. Germline V gene lookup returns CDR1 DFQATT and CDR2 SNEGSKA (reference sequence). Trimming cost V 3 bases and J 5 bases; bases outside gene matches: 9. The CDR3 has 15 residues. DNA for the CDR3: TGCAGTGCTAGTATCGGTAGCGGGAGTGTAGATACGCAGTATTTT. It yields the protein CSASIGSGSVDTQYF.

The rearrangement links TRBV2 to TRBJ1-3; D ambiguous. Looked up from germline, CDR1 is SNHLY and CDR2 is FYNNEI. The V end lost 1 base, the J end lost 3 bases, and 4 bases lay between the germline ends. The CDR3 covers 13 residues. CDR3 loop: CASSEGYGNTIYF. Here the CDR3 DNA reads TGTGCCAGCAGTGAAGGGTATGGAAACACCATATATTTT.

V and J are TRBV6-1 and TRBJ2-3; weak D call: TRBD1 (6 bases). V gave up 7 bases and J gave up 4 bases, with 12 bases separating them. This CDR3 is built from 13 residues. Germline V gene sequence: CDR1 MNHNS, CDR2 SASEGT. CDR3 in amino acids: CASTEGVSDTQYF. For the CDR3, the DNA is TGTGCCAGCACCGAGGGGGTTTCAGATACGCAGTATTTT.

This rearrangement joins TRBV4-2 to TRBJ2-3; the D call may be TRBD1 or TRBD2 (5 bases each). Germline values: CDR1 LGHNA, CDR2 YNFKEQ. This CDR3 comprises 16 residues. The V end was cut by 0 bases, the J end by 1 base, with 11 bases between. The CDR3 sequence is CASSQDGTFRTDTQYF. CDR3 bases: TGTGCCAGCAGCCAAGACGGGACCTTTCGCACAGATACGCAGTATTTT.

The CDR3 sequence: CASKRTPGGDTGELFF. CDR3 nucleotide sequence: TGTGCCAGCAAGAGAACCCCAGGTGGCGACACCGGGGAGCTGTTTTTT. The genes are TRBV6-1 and TRBJ2-2; D call uncertain. The CDR3 sequence is 16 residues long. V gave up 7 bases and J gave up 3 bases, with 18 bases separating them. The germline CDR1 and CDR2 sequences are MNHNS and SASEGT.

This clonotype was observed a few times. The gene calls are TRBV20-1 and TRBJ2-7; TRBD2 matches at 11 bases. V gave up 4 bases and J gave up 3 bases; unmatched junction bases: 5. This CDR3 contains 14 residues. The V gene's germline CDR1 is DFQATT and CDR2 SNEGSKA (reference sequence). The CDR3 bases are TGCAGTGCTACACTAGCGGGAGATAGCTACGAGCAGTACTTC. This gives the protein CSATLAGDSYEQYF.

J is TRBJ1-6 and V is TRBV7-9, with D possibly TRBD1 on 5 matching bases. CDR1 is SEHNR and CDR2 is FQNEAQ in the germline V gene (reference sequence). With 5 bases removed from V and 7 bases from J, the gap between germline ends came to 12 bases. The CDR3 is made up of 14 amino acids. The CDR3 sequence: CASSPVGLNSPLHF. The DNA of the CDR3 is TGTGCCAGCAGCCCCGTGGGGCTAAATTCACCCCTCCACTTT.

There are a few counts of this clonotype. The rearrangement links TRBV20-1 to TRBJ1-2, with D unresolved. Germline lookup yields CDR1 DFQATT and CDR2 SNEGSKA (reference sequence). With 4 bases removed from V and 1 base from J, the gap between germline ends came to 10 bases. The CDR3 sequence is 13 residues long. CDR3 coding DNA: TGCAGTGCTAATCAGAGACTTAACTATGGCTACACCTTC. Its translation: CSANQRLNYGYTF.

The genes are TRBV7-9 and TRBJ1-3; D unresolved. The V gene's germline CDR1 is SEHNR and CDR2 FQNEAQ (reference sequence). Trimming removed 2 bases from V and 4 bases from J, with 6 bases in between. CDR3 size: 13 residues. CDR3 sequence reads: CASSLLSGNTIYF. The CDR3 DNA follows: TGTGCCAGCAGCTTATTATCCGGAAACACCATATATTTT.